The 13 T cell receptor beta chains in this list originate from one sample, sequenced in a study of blood T cell repertoires in COVID-19. Sequencing was performed with immunoSEQ multiplex PCR; in TCRdb, only in-frame clones are kept and a portion is missing. The data contain 150,000 to 200,000 clones, around four fifths of them singletons. Input material: PBMCs or T cells enriched from blood (not recorded which). The receptors were sampled from a woman between 55 and 75 years old who had recovered from COVID-19.

The chain has TRBV30 and TRBJ1-1; 8 bases are a match to TRBD1. The germline CDR1 and CDR2 sequences are GTSNPN and SVGIG (reference sequence). The CDR3 is 14 amino acids. CDR3 in amino acids: CARGQGYMNTEAFF. CDR3 DNA sequence: TGTGCTCGAGGACAGGGCTATATGAACACTGAAGCTTTCTTT.

This chain links TRBV18 with TRBJ1-5, with 7 bases that match TRBD1. The CDR3 sequence is 16 residues long. From germline, CDR1 is KGHSH and CDR2 LQKENI. V trimming: 5 bases; J trimming: 4 bases; junction bases outside the gene matches: 11. CDR3 sequence reads: CASSFGQGGVNQPQHF. The CDR3 coding sequence is TGTGCCAGCTCATTCGGCCAGGGGGGAGTTAATCAGCCCCAGCATTTT.

The chain carries TRBV6-1 and TRBJ1-2, with D possibly being TRBD1 (5 bases). V was pared by 0 bases and J by 6 bases, with 20 bases between. The CDR3 sequence is 17 residues long. CDR1 MNHNS and CDR2 SASEGT come from the germline V gene. The CDR3 reads CASSEAVSGRSRHGYTF. The CDR3, as DNA: TGTGCCAGCAGTGAAGCGGTTTCAGGGAGGAGTCGCCATGGCTACACCTTC.

This clone was counted only a few times. The chain combines TRBV6-6 with TRBJ1-5; D gene ambiguous. The germline V gene has CDR1 MNHNY and CDR2 SVGAGI (reference sequence). The length of the CDR3 is 13 residues. The V end was cut by 6 bases, the J end by 0 bases, with 6 bases between. The CDR3 DNA follows: TGTGCCAGCAGGGCCGATAGCAATCAGCCCCAGCATTTT. It yields the protein CASRADSNQPQHF.

This chain links TRBV20-1 with TRBJ2-3; possibly TRBD2 for D (5 bases). The CDR3 has 11 amino acids. The V gene's germline CDR1 is DFQATT and CDR2 SNEGSKA (reference sequence). The germline V and J ends were trimmed by 5 bases and 10 bases, with 13 bases remaining between them. The chain's CDR3 is CSALGSAAQYF. The CDR3 DNA follows: TGCAGTGCTCTTGGGAGCGCTGCGCAGTATTTT.

This clone has just one count. The rearrangement uses TRBV11-2 and TRBJ1-2, with TRBD1 matching over 7 bases. Germline loops: CDR1 SGHAT, CDR2 FQNNGV. The V and J ends lost 4 bases and 1 base, in that order; junction bases with no gene match: 6. This CDR3 spans 15 amino acids. The CDR3 spells CASSWGQQNNYGYTF. As DNA, the CDR3 is TGTGCCAGCAGCTGGGGACAGCAGAATAACTATGGCTACACCTTC.

CDR3 nucleotide sequence: TGTGCCATCAGTGACTTCCCTAGCAGTAATGAGCAGTTCTTC. Residues: CAISDFPSSNEQFF. This chain joins TRBV10-3 and TRBJ2-1; tentatively, D is TRBD2 (5 bases). Germline V lookup: CDR1 ENHRY, CDR2 SYGVKD. With 3 bases removed from V and 7 bases from J, the gap between germline ends came to 13 bases. CDR3 size: 14 residues.

The V call is TRBV5-1, the J call TRBJ2-3; 8 bases fit TRBD2. The J segment lost 7 bases and the V segment lost 1 base, leaving 8 bases of the junction unmatched. Germline loops: CDR1 SGHRS, CDR2 YFSETQ. The CDR3 loop spans 15 amino acids. The CDR3 DNA sequence: TGCGCCAGCAGCTTGTTCGGGGGGGCCTTAAATACGCAGTATTTT. It yields the protein CASSLFGGALNTQYF.

J is TRBJ2-1 and V is TRBV27, with 7 bases identical to TRBD1. The V gene's germline CDR1 is MNHEY and CDR2 SMNVEV (reference sequence). CDR3 size: 16 residues. The trim removed 5 bases at V and 7 bases at J, leaving 14 bases unmatched. The CDR3 nucleotides read TGTGCCAGCAGTAGGTCGACAGGGATTTTGTGGAATGAGCAGTTCTTC. This sequence encodes CASSRSTGILWNEQFF.

This chain uses TRBV6-1 with TRBJ2-7; TRBD1 aligns across 8 bases. CDR3 size: 15 residues. CDR1 MNHNS and CDR2 SASEGT come from the germline V gene. The J segment lost 3 bases and the V segment lost 1 base, leaving 5 bases of the junction unmatched. Here the CDR3 DNA reads TGTGCCAGCAGTGAAGGACAGGGGACGCACTACGAGCAGTACTTC. Amino acid sequence: CASSEGQGTHYEQYF.

This clone was recorded many times. V gene TRBV7-3 combines with J gene TRBJ1-2, with D maybe TRBD1 (5 bases). V was cut by 2 bases and J by 6 bases, with 10 bases left in between. In germline, CDR1 is SGHTA, CDR2 FQGTGA. The CDR3 is 13 residues long. CDR3 DNA sequence: TGTGCCAGCAGCTTAGACAGTGGGAATGGCTACACCTTC. This translates into CASSLDSGNGYTF.

The chain recombines TRBV5-1 with TRBJ2-1, with D uncertain. Germline V gene data show CDR1 as SGHRS and CDR2 as YFSETQ. The CDR3 sequence is 13 residues long. The V end was cut by 0 bases, the J end by 15 bases, with 16 bases between. The CDR3: CASSLEGANTGFF. Here the CDR3 DNA reads TGCGCCAGCAGCTTGGAAGGAGCGAACACCGGGTTCTTC.

This chain joins TRBV7-6 and TRBJ1-1; D remains unclear. The ends were cut back, 1 base at V and 1 base at J, with 7 bases in the middle. The CDR3 contains 14 residues. Germline V lookup: CDR1 SGHVS, CDR2 FNYEAQ. The CDR3 is CASSLGSRNTEAFF. The CDR3 nucleotides are TGTGCCAGCAGCTTAGGGAGTCGGAACACTGAAGCTTTCTTT.